The 8 T cell receptor beta chains given below trace back to one sample, sequenced in a study of T cell responses to AZD1222 COVID-19 vaccine. Only in-frame clones appear in the TCRdb table, and some are missing; sequencing was by immunoSEQ multiplex PCR. The data contain about 100,000 clones, around nine tenths of them singletons. The sample was peripheral blood, taken on day 0 of AZD1222 vaccination. These receptors were taken from an adult in good health.

The chain recombines TRBV5-4 with TRBJ1-1; 7 bases map to TRBD1. The trim removed 4 bases at V and 4 bases at J, leaving 10 bases unmatched. The V gene's germline CDR1 is SGHNT and CDR2 YYREEE (reference sequence). There are 15 residues in the CDR3. The CDR3 sequence: CASSPAQGTGTEAFF. In DNA, the CDR3 is TGTGCCAGCAGCCCTGCACAGGGGACCGGCACTGAAGCTTTCTTT.

The J gene is TRBJ1-5, the V gene TRBV6-2 or TRBV6-3, with unresolved D. The CDR3 spans 13 residues. Germline V gene lookup returns CDR1 MNHEY and CDR2 SVGEGT. Trimming removed 6 bases at V and 5 bases at J, with 11 bases between. CDR3 loop: CASSSRPDQPQHF. DNA for the CDR3: TGTGCCAGCAGCTCTAGGCCGGATCAGCCCCAGCATTTT.

V gene TRBV5-1 combines with J gene TRBJ1-3; D might be TRBD1 (6 bases). Trimming stripped 1 base from V and 4 bases from J, with 12 bases between. The length of the CDR3 is 15 residues. The V gene's germline CDR1 is SGHRS and CDR2 YFSETQ. CDR3 loop: CASSLRTGLGNTIYF. DNA of the CDR3: TGCGCCAGCAGCTTGAGAACAGGGCTCGGAAACACCATATATTTT.

The chain combines TRBV12-3 or TRBV12-4 with TRBJ1-6; TRBD1 aligns across 7 bases. CDR3 size: 13 residues. V was pared by 6 bases and J by 8 bases, with 4 bases of the junction left unmatched. The CDR3 coding sequence is TGTGCCAGCAGCCAGGGGGAAGATTCACCCCTCCACTTT. Translation: CASSQGEDSPLHF.

The gene calls are TRBV12-5 and TRBJ1-1; D is perhaps TRBD1 (5 bases). CDR1 and CDR2 from the germline V gene are LGHNT and FRNRAP. V shed 5 bases and J shed 1 base, with 29 bases lying between them. The CDR3 spans 20 residues. DNA for the CDR3: TGTGCTAGTGGTCCCCCGGAAGGGGCCTTGAGGACCCCGAAGAACACTGAAGCTTTCTTT. Encoded protein: CASGPPEGALRTPKNTEAFF.

The chain carries TRBV5-4 and TRBJ2-7; no clear D gene. CDR1 SGHNT and CDR2 YYREEE come from the germline V gene (reference sequence). This CDR3 has 15 amino acids. V was cut by 0 bases and J by 5 bases, with 15 bases left in between. The CDR3 region is CASSLGRTNLDEQYF. The CDR3 DNA follows: TGTGCCAGCAGCTTGGGTAGAACTAACCTCGACGAGCAGTACTTC.

The chain joins TRBV6-5 to TRBJ2-7, with D perhaps TRBD2 (6 bases). The CDR3 consists of 15 residues. V was trimmed by 0 bases and J by 4 bases, leaving 13 bases between them. Germline loops: CDR1 MNHEY, CDR2 SVGAGI. The CDR3 region has the DNA TGTGCCAGCAGTTACTCGAGGACGGAGGGGTACGAGCAGTACTTC. The encoded protein is CASSYSRTEGYEQYF.

The chain is built from TRBV7-2 and TRBJ1-2, with D possibly being TRBD1 (6 bases). This CDR3 comprises 13 residues. Germline V gene lookup returns CDR1 SGHTA and CDR2 FQGNSA. The germline V and J ends were trimmed by 6 bases and 5 bases, with 13 bases remaining between them. CDR3 nucleotides: TGTGCCAGCAGACAACAGGGCTGGTATGGCTACACCTTC. Residues: CASRQQGWYGYTF.